The rows below give T cell receptor beta chains drawn from one sample of a study of blood T cells in healthy people across ages. MiXCR, run by TCRdb on the 5' RACE reads, gives a single entry per CDR3 protein. The table includes about 580,000 distinct CDR3 sequences, 45% to 55% detected once. Sequencing was performed on blood. The receptor source for this set is a man at least 80 years old in good health. Each CDR3 is given with its conserved first and last residue. A D gene is named only where the DNA matches it firmly. Size is omitted from some rows. Given values are once, few, many or a class for expanded clones.

size	D	V	J	DNA	CDR3
few	-	TRBV7-3	TRBJ1-2	TGTGCCAGCAGCCCCTCAGCAGGGCAGGACTATGGCTACACCTTC	CASSPSAGQDYGYTF
-	TRBD1	TRBV25-1	TRBJ1-1	TGTGCCTGCAGTGAACGGTCGGGACAGGCAAGGACTGAAGCTTTCTTT	CACSERSGQARTEAFF
-	TRBD1	TRBV7-9	TRBJ2-7	TGTGCCAGCAGCTTAGCAAAGACAGGGAACGACGAGCAGTACTTC	CASSLAKTGNDEQYF
-	-	TRBV6-4	TRBJ2-4	TGTGCCAGCAGTCTATCCCTCTTCCGGGCACCAAACATTCAGTACTTC	CASSLSLFRAPNIQYF
few	-	TRBV20-1	TRBJ2-1	TGCAGTGCTCCGAAACGACCCCATGAGCAGTTCTTC	CSAPKRPHEQFF
few	-	TRBV24-1	TRBJ2-1	TGTGCCACCAGTGCGAGGGGGGGCCCTCATGAGCAGTTCTTC	CATSARGGPHEQFF
-	TRBD1	TRBV7-9	TRBJ2-5	TGTGCCAGCAGCTTGGGCTGGACAGGGGAGACCCAGTACTTC	CASSLGWTGETQYF
-	TRBD1	TRBV7-9	TRBJ1-1	TGTGCCAGCAGCCCACCGACAGGGGTCGGCACTGAAGCTTTCTTT	CASSPPTGVGTEAFF
few	-	TRBV7-9	TRBJ2-1	TGTGCCAGCAGCTCCCAAGGGTATGAGCAGTTCTTC	CASSSQGYEQFF
-	-	TRBV18	TRBJ1-2	TGTGCCAGCTCACCACAGGAAGACTATGGCTACACCTTC	CASSPQEDYGYTF
-	-	TRBV11-2	TRBJ2-7	TGTGCCAGCAGGACGGCCTCCTACAATGAGCAGTACTTC	CASRTASYNEQYF
-	TRBD2	TRBV6-2/TRBV6-3	TRBJ2-7	TGTGCCAGCAGTGCCCCCAGACTAGCGGCAGGCCAACCCTACGAGCAGTACTTC	CASSAPRLAAGQPYEQYF
-	TRBD1	TRBV20-1	TRBJ2-5	TGCAGTGCTTCTGCGGACAGGCCCTGGAGAGAGCAGTACTTC	CSASADRPWREQYF
-	-	TRBV28	TRBJ2-6	TGTGCCAGCAGGGCATTCTCCTCTGGGGCCAACGTCCTGACTTTC	CASRAFSSGANVLTF
-	-	TRBV7-8	TRBJ1-6	TGTGCCAGCAGCTTAAGATTTGTGGGGCCTCGGAATTCACCCCTCCACTTT	CASSLRFVGPRNSPLHF
-	-	TRBV9	TRBJ2-1	TGTGCCAGCAGCGTAGAACGTCCGGAGAGGAATGAGCAGTTCTTC	CASSVERPERNEQFF
-	-	TRBV21-1	TRBJ2-5	TGTGCCAGCACTCAACGCGTGGGCGGGCCCGGGGAGACCCAGTACTTC	CASTQRVGGPGETQYF
-	-	TRBV5-1	TRBJ1-1	TGCGCCAGCAGCTTGAGAGGAGGGGCGATGAACACTGAAGCTTTCTTT	CASSLRGGAMNTEAFF
-	-	TRBV18	TRBJ2-5	TGTGCCAGCTCACCACTCGGTCAAGAGACCCAGTACTTC	CASSPLGQETQYF
once	-	TRBV20-1	TRBJ2-5	TGCAGTGCTCCTGGGGGGGCGGGGATTCAAGAGACCCAGTACTTC	CSAPGGAGIQETQYF
-	TRBD1	TRBV29-1	TRBJ1-1	TGCAGCGTTGAACTCAGGGGGCGAATGAACACTGAAGCTTTCTTT	CSVELRGRMNTEAFF
-	-	TRBV12-3/TRBV12-4	TRBJ2-1	TGTGCCAGCATCCCGTCCGGGGCGAGCTCCTACAATGAGCAGTTCTTC	CASIPSGASSYNEQFF
-	-	TRBV5-1	TRBJ2-5	TGCGCCAGCAGCTTGGTCGGCAGCCAAGAGACCCAGTACTTC	CASSLVGSQETQYF
-	-	TRBV18	TRBJ2-7	TGTGCCAGCTCACCAGGGGCCAAATACGAGCAGTACTTC	CASSPGAKYEQYF
once	-	TRBV4-1	TRBJ2-1	TGCGCCAGCAGCCTAGACGGGGCCGCCTACAATGAGCAGTTCTTC	CASSLDGAAYNEQFF
few	-	TRBV30	TRBJ2-5	TGTGCCTCCTCCATCCACCAAGAGACCCAGTACTTC	CASSIHQETQYF
-	-	TRBV14	TRBJ1-2	TGTGCCAGCAGCCCCGCGGGGAACTACTATGGCTACACCTTC	CASSPAGNYYGYTF
-	TRBD1	TRBV29-1	TRBJ1-5	TGCAGCGTTGGGACAGGGCGCAATCAGCCCCAGCATTTT	CSVGTGRNQPQHF
many	-	TRBV29-1	TRBJ2-5	TGCAGCGTTGACGGCAGGGACGAGACCCAGTACTTC	CSVDGRDETQYF
-	TRBD2	TRBV25-1	TRBJ2-2	TGTGCCAGCAGTGAACCCGGACTAGCGGGAGAGCGAACCGCCGGGGAGCTGTTTTTT	CASSEPGLAGERTAGELFF
-	-	TRBV3-1	TRBJ1-2	TGTGCCAGCGGAGCCCGGGACAATTATGGCTACACCTTC	CASGARDNYGYTF
-	-	TRBV6-1	TRBJ2-3	TGTGCCAGCAGATTGGACCACACAGATACGCAGTATTTT	CASRLDHTDTQYF
once	-	TRBV7-3	TRBJ1-6	TGTGCCAGCAGCTTACGGGGGGCTGACAATTCACCCCTCCACTTT	CASSLRGADNSPLHF
-	-	TRBV29-1	TRBJ1-6	-	CSVGEGNSPPHF
few	-	TRBV29-1	TRBJ1-4	TGCAGCGTAGCTGGTGATGAAAAACTGTTTTTT	CSVAGDEKLFF
many	-	TRBV27	TRBJ2-3	TGTGCCAGCAGGCGAACAGATACGCAGTATTTT	CASRRTDTQYF
many	-	TRBV11-2	TRBJ2-5	TGTGCCAGCAGCTTAGCCGGCGGGGCCGTAGGAGAGACCCAGTACTTC	CASSLAGGAVGETQYF
-	TRBD1	TRBV12-3/TRBV12-4	TRBJ1-4	TGTGCCAGCAGTCCTCAGGGGGTAACTAATGAAAAACTGTTTTTT	CASSPQGVTNEKLFF
-	-	TRBV7-2	TRBJ2-3	TGTGCCAGCAGCTTAGAAGGCCCGGGCGGAACTAGCACAGATACGCAGTATTTT	CASSLEGPGGTSTDTQYF
many	-	TRBV6-5	TRBJ2-3	TGTGCCAGCAGTTACTCGAGACACCCGGAGGCCCATACGCAGTATTTT	CASSYSRHPEAHTQYF
-	TRBD2	TRBV5-1	TRBJ2-3	TGCGCCAGCAGGCTAGCGGGCGTACCCCCAGATACGCAGTATTTT	CASRLAGVPPDTQYF
-	TRBD2	TRBV19	TRBJ2-1	TGTGCCAGTAGTATAGGCGGGAGCGGGGACAATGAGCAGTTCTTC	CASSIGGSGDNEQFF
few	TRBD1	TRBV12-3/TRBV12-4	TRBJ1-2	TGTGCCAGCAGTTTTGATGTTGTACCAGGGGGCGAGGGCTACACCTTC	CASSFDVVPGGEGYTF
few	TRBD2	TRBV6-5	TRBJ2-4	TGTGCCAGCAGTTACGAGCGGGGGCCCTCTAGTACTCAGTACTTC	CASSYERGPSSTQYF
few	-	TRBV3-1	TRBJ1-5	TGTGCCAGCAGCCAAGGGGTCCAACAGCCCCAGCATTTT	CASSQGVQQPQHF
-	-	TRBV7-2	TRBJ1-2	TGTGCCAGCAGCTTAATCCCCCAGGCCTCTAACTATGGCTACACCTTC	CASSLIPQASNYGYTF
-	TRBD1	TRBV12-3/TRBV12-4	TRBJ2-3	TGTGCCAGCAGTTGGAAGACAGGGGTGAGTCGGCTCGGCACAGATACGCAGTATTTT	CASSWKTGVSRLGTDTQYF
-	TRBD1	TRBV12-3/TRBV12-4	TRBJ1-5	TGTGCCAGCAGTTTGATGGGGACAGGGGTTTTAGGCAATCAGCCCCAGCATTTT	CASSLMGTGVLGNQPQHF
-	-	TRBV12-3/TRBV12-4	TRBJ1-2	TGTGCCAGCAGGCCGGGAGGCATGGGGGGCTACACCTTC	CASRPGGMGGYTF
-	TRBD2	TRBV4-3	TRBJ2-3	TGCGCCAGCCGCCAAGACGCCAGCGGGGGGGCAGATACGCAGTATTTT	CASRQDASGGADTQYF
few	-	TRBV14	TRBJ2-5	TGTGCCAGCAGCCAAGCGGCGATCGGAGAGACCCAGTACTTC	CASSQAAIGETQYF
few	-	TRBV12-3/TRBV12-4	TRBJ2-7	TGTGCCAGCAGTTTAGGAGGGCCAACGTACGAGCAGTACTTC	CASSLGGPTYEQYF
-	TRBD1	TRBV4-3	TRBJ1-2	TGCGCCGGCAGCCAAGAATGTAGGACAGGGGGCAACTATGGCTACACCTTC	CAGSQECRTGGNYGYTF
-	-	TRBV24-1	TRBJ2-7	TGTGCCACCAGTGCTGACCGAGGCGATGAGCAGTACTTC	CATSADRGDEQYF
-	-	TRBV27	TRBJ2-5	TGTGCCAGCAGTCCCGGTTGGGTGGAGGAGACCCAGTACTTC	CASSPGWVEETQYF